These 27 T cell receptor beta chains were sequenced from one sample in a study of T cell responses to AZD1222 COVID-19 vaccine. This table comes from immunoSEQ multiplex PCR, and its TCRdb copy is limited to in-frame clones, with some not included. The data contain 180,000 or so clones, approximately 91% of them singletons. Sequenced here: peripheral blood, sampled 28 days after the second AZD1222 dose. These receptors were collected from an adult who received the AZD1222 COVID-19 vaccine.

V and J are TRBV5-1 and TRBJ1-2, with TRBD1 identical over 11 bases. V lost 4 bases, J lost 6 bases, and 11 bases stayed unmatched. The CDR3 contains 16 residues. The V gene's germline CDR1 is SGHRS and CDR2 YFSETQ. The CDR3 bases are TGCGCCAGCAGCCGGGACAGGGGGAATTCAGTGAATGGCTACACCTTC. Residues: CASSRDRGNSVNGYTF. Looking up the rest from reference TRBV5-1 and TRBJ1-2 gives the full variable domain: KAGVTQTPRYLIKTRGQQVTLSCSPISGHRSVSWYQQTPGQGLQFLFEYFSETQRNKGNFPGRFSGRQFSNSRSEMNVSTLELGDSALYLCASSRDRGNSVNGYTFGSGTRLTVV.

This clone has only one observation. This sequence joins TRBV6-5 and TRBJ2-1; D is tentatively TRBD1 or TRBD2 (6 bases each). The V gene lost 7 bases and the J gene lost 3 bases, with 10 bases spanning the gap. Germline assignment: CDR1 MNHEY and CDR2 SVGAGI. This CDR3 is built from 13 residues. CDR3 in amino acids: CASKGGLYNEQFF. Here the CDR3 DNA reads TGTGCCAGCAAAGGGGGGCTCTACAATGAGCAGTTCTTC.

This sequence joins TRBV10-1 and TRBJ2-3, with TRBD2 identical over 8 bases. The CDR3 runs 15 residues. The junction had 8 bases not matched to a gene; V was cut back by 9 bases and J by 0 bases. The germline V gene encodes CDR1 WNHNN and CDR2 SYGVQD (reference sequence). In nucleotides, the CDR3 is TGCGCCAGGCGGGAGGCCCCCTCTAGCACAGATACGCAGTATTTT. This translates into CARREAPSSTDTQYF.

The chain is built from TRBV6-5 and TRBJ2-7; D is possibly TRBD1 (6 bases). With 6 bases removed from V and 3 bases from J, the gap between germline ends came to 9 bases. CDR1 and CDR2 (germline): MNHEY, SVGAGI. The CDR3 sequence is 12 residues long. The CDR3 bases are TGTGCCAGCAGAAGACAGGTCTACGAGCAGTACTTC. Its protein is CASRRQVYEQYF.

V usage is TRBV6-5 and J usage is TRBJ2-4; the D is unclear. Trimming stripped 8 bases from V and 0 bases from J, with 11 bases between. The germline V gene encodes CDR1 MNHEY and CDR2 SVGAGI. The CDR3 spans 14 residues. The CDR3 is CASHPPIAKNIQYF. In nucleotides, the CDR3 is TGTGCCAGCCACCCCCCGATAGCCAAAAACATTCAGTACTTC.

This rearrangement joins TRBV20-1 to TRBJ2-7; D is ambiguous. CDR1 is DFQATT and CDR2 is SNEGSKA in the germline V gene (reference sequence). CDR3 length: 11 amino acids. Trimming pared 5 bases from V and 6 bases from J, leaving 11 bases between. The CDR3 sequence: CSALLKVEQYF. The DNA of the CDR3 is TGCAGTGCTCTACTAAAGGTCGAGCAGTACTTC.

The V gene is TRBV19, the J gene TRBJ2-5; 10 bases are a match to TRBD2. Germline V gene sequence: CDR1 LNHDA, CDR2 SQIVND (reference sequence). The CDR3 has 16 residues. J was trimmed by 6 bases and V by 2 bases; bases with no gene match: 9. CDR3 region: CASSILAGGGGQTQYF. The CDR3 nucleotides are TGTGCCAGTAGTATATTAGCGGGGGGAGGAGGCCAGACCCAGTACTTC.

The rearrangement uses TRBV29-1 and TRBJ2-3; 7 bases are a match to TRBD1. Germline values: CDR1 SQVTM, CDR2 ANQGSEA. The CDR3 runs to 14 residues. The V and J ends lost 7 bases and 3 bases, in that order; junction bases with no gene match: 10. The CDR3 nucleotides read TGCAGCGCACAGACAGGGTGGGGGACAGATACGCAGTATTTT. Translation gives CSAQTGWGTDTQYF.

The genes are TRBV4-1 and TRBJ2-2; 14 bases line up with TRBD2. J was trimmed by 3 bases and V by 0 bases; bases with no gene match: 3. Germline V gene data show CDR1 as MGHRA and CDR2 as YSYEKL. The CDR3 is 18 amino acids. CDR3 coding DNA: TGCGCCAGCAGCCAAGAGGGACTAGCGGGGGTCGACACCGGGGAGCTGTTTTTT. Its protein product is CASSQEGLAGVDTGELFF.

This chain links TRBV10-2 with TRBJ1-1; tentative D call: TRBD1 (5 bases). Germline V gene lookup returns CDR1 WSHSY and CDR2 SAAADI. CDR3 length equals 14 residues. V dropped 0 bases and J dropped 10 bases, with 15 bases sitting between them. The chain's CDR3 is CASSESGGTSLAFF. The CDR3 DNA reads as TGCGCCAGCAGTGAGTCGGGGGGGACTAGTTTAGCTTTCTTT.

The chain uses TRBV19 and TRBJ1-5; 7 nucleotides match TRBD1. Germline CDR1 is LNHDA and CDR2 is SQIVND (reference sequence). V trimming: 5 bases; J trimming: 2 bases; junction bases outside the gene matches: 6. The CDR3 runs to 15 residues. CDR3 protein: CASSGQVWGNQPQHF. The CDR3 DNA sequence: TGTGCCAGTAGTGGACAGGTCTGGGGCAATCAGCCCCAGCATTTT.

Only a few counts were recorded for this clone. The CDR3: CAGQKSVGNEQYF. The CDR3 DNA reads as TGTGCCGGTCAAAAGTCGGTCGGCAACGAGCAGTACTTC. V and J are TRBV2 and TRBJ2-7; D is uncertain. With 11 bases removed from V and 5 bases from J, the gap between germline ends came to 19 bases. The CDR3 contains 13 residues. Looked up from germline, CDR1 is SNHLY and CDR2 is FYNNEI.

In this sample, this clone turned up once. This chain uses TRBV6-2 or TRBV6-3 with TRBJ2-5; 12 nucleotides agree with TRBD2. After removal of 3 bases from V and 4 bases from J, the junction contained 9 bases not matched to a gene. CDR3 length: 17 residues. Germline assignment: CDR1 MNHEY and CDR2 SVGEGT. The CDR3 DNA reads as TGTGCCAGCAGTTATCCCCTAGCGGGAGGGCCCACAGAGACCCAGTACTTC. Translation: CASSYPLAGGPTETQYF.

The genes are TRBV6-5 and TRBJ2-7; D is undetermined. Germline V gene data show CDR1 as MNHEY and CDR2 as SVGAGI. The CDR3 length is 11 residues. Trimming pared 1 base from V and 3 bases from J, leaving 1 base between. This CDR3 is CASSYFYEQYF. Here the CDR3 DNA reads TGTGCCAGCAGTTACTTCTACGAGCAGTACTTC.

J is TRBJ1-1 and V is TRBV7-9, with a tentative D call TRBD1 (6 bases). Trimming took 10 bases from V and 0 from J, leaving 12 bases between them. The germline CDR1 and CDR2 sequences are SEHNR and FQNEAQ (reference sequence). This CDR3 region has 13 residues. Here the CDR3 reads CATTGGVNTEAFF. The DNA of the CDR3 is TGTGCCACGACCGGGGGCGTGAACACTGAAGCTTTCTTT. Full variable domain (rest looked up from reference TRBV7-9 and TRBJ1-1): DTGVSQNPRHKITKRGQNVTFRCDPISEHNRLYWYRQTLGQGPEFLTYFQNEAQLEKSRLLSDRFSAERPKGSFSTLEIQRTEQGDSAMYLCATTGGVNTEAFFGQGTRLTVV.

The rearrangement joins TRBV30 to TRBJ1-5, with D uncertain. The CDR3 has 14 residues. V lost 4 bases, J lost 0 bases, and 10 bases lay in between. Germline loops: CDR1 GTSNPN, CDR2 SVGIG (reference sequence). DNA of the CDR3: TGTGCCTGGACGCTGGGTGGTAGCAATCAGCCCCAGCATTTT. Protein product: CAWTLGGSNQPQHF. The whole variable domain, remainder taken from reference TRBV30 and TRBJ1-5, is SQTIHQWPATLVQPVGSPLSLECTVEGTSNPNLYWYRQAAGRGLQLLFYSVGIGQISSEVPQNLSASRPQDRQFILSSKKLLLSDSGFYLCAWTLGGSNQPQHFGDGTRLSIL.

The rearrangement joins TRBV6-5 to TRBJ1-2; no clear D gene. CDR1 MNHEY and CDR2 SVGAGI come from the germline V gene. With 4 bases removed from V and 5 bases from J, the gap between germline ends came to 20 bases. This CDR3 contains 16 residues. CDR3 sequence (DNA): TGTGCCAGCAGTTCCACCCCGGGCCGAGGATCTTATGGCTACACCTTC. Translating it yields CASSSTPGRGSYGYTF.

The genes are TRBV18 and TRBJ1-1, with TRBD1 matching over 7 bases. The trim removed 3 bases at V and 7 bases at J, leaving 8 bases unmatched. There are 14 residues in the CDR3. CDR1 KGHSH and CDR2 LQKENI come from the germline V gene. This CDR3 reads CASSPAGGWLEAFF. CDR3 bases: TGTGCCAGCTCACCGGCAGGGGGATGGCTTGAAGCTTTCTTT.

The chain uses TRBV30 and TRBJ1-2, with D possibly matching TRBD1 (5 bases). Trimming took off 6 bases at V and 0 bases at J, with 11 bases between the two ends. This CDR3 spans 13 amino acids. The V gene's germline CDR1 is GTSNPN and CDR2 SVGIG (reference sequence). In DNA form, the CDR3 reads TGTGCCTGCCCGGACATCGCTAACTATGGCTACACCTTC. Translating it yields CACPDIANYGYTF.

The V and J genes are TRBV11-2 and TRBJ2-3, with D unresolved. From germline, CDR1 is SGHAT and CDR2 FQNNGV. Between the trimmed V and J ends, which lost 1 base and 6 bases, there was a span of 14 bases. The CDR3 length is 15 residues. CDR3 DNA sequence: TGTGCCAGCAGCTTAGTTGGTGGGTCCGTGGATACGCAGTATTTT. It is translated as CASSLVGGSVDTQYF.

The chain carries TRBV4-1 and TRBJ2-2; no firm D call. V was trimmed by 3 bases and J by 4 bases, leaving 12 bases between them. Germline CDR1 reads MGHRA; CDR2 reads YSYEKL. The CDR3 is 15 residues long. In nucleotides, the CDR3 is TGCGCCAGCAGCCACCCCGCGCGGAGCACCGGGGAGCTGTTTTTT. The encoded protein is CASSHPARSTGELFF.

The chain recombines TRBV12-5 with TRBJ2-2; 12 nucleotides agree with TRBD2. Germline-derived CDR1 and CDR2 are LGHNT and FRNRAP. The CDR3 consists of 15 residues. The ends lost 5 bases at V and 5 bases at J; junction bases unmatched: 3. The CDR3 DNA sequence: TGTGCTAGTGGTCCCGGACTAGCGGGGACCGGGGAGCTGTTTTTT. Translation gives CASGPGLAGTGELFF.

This sequence joins TRBV14 and TRBJ1-1; no firm D call. The germline CDR1 and CDR2 sequences are SGHDN and FVKESK. This CDR3 region has 14 residues. Trimming removed 1 base at V and 1 base at J, with 7 bases between. CDR3 loop: CASSQAYKNTEAFF. CDR3 sequence (DNA): TGTGCCAGCAGCCAAGCTTATAAGAACACTGAAGCTTTCTTT.

The chain recombines TRBV21-1 with TRBJ1-4; the table's D call, TRBD1, has no DNA check behind it. TRBV21-1 is a recognized pseudogene. The length of the CDR3 is 19 residues. This CDR3 is CASEEKTQGQGIGNEKLFF. CDR3 nucleotides: TGTGCCAGCGAGGAGAAGACACAGGGACAGGGGATAGGCAATGAAAAACTGTTTTTT.

The chain is built from TRBV6-5 and TRBJ1-5; 7 bases map to TRBD1. Germline CDR1 reads MNHEY; CDR2 reads SVGAGI. The V gene end was trimmed by 4 bases and the J gene end by 4 bases; junction bases not matched to a gene: 4. CDR3 length: 14 residues. CDR3 residues: CASSSRQGNQPQHF. The CDR3 nucleotides are TGTGCCAGCAGTTCCAGACAGGGTAATCAGCCCCAGCATTTT.

The chain combines TRBV4-1 with TRBJ2-3; 15 bases fit TRBD2. V gave up 3 bases and J gave up 0 bases; unmatched junction bases: 7. CDR3 length: 19 amino acids. Germline V gives CDR1 MGHRA, CDR2 YSYEKL. The CDR3 DNA is TGCGCCAGCAGCCAGGGACTAGCGGGAGGCTTATCTAGCACAGATACGCAGTATTTT. It yields the protein CASSQGLAGGLSSTDTQYF.

Remarks on this clone: In the same sample, other DNA sequences code for this CDR3. The V call is TRBV5-1, the J call TRBJ1-5; D remains ambiguous. The length of the CDR3 is 13 residues. Trimming left V 0 bases short and J 5 bases short, with 6 bases between. Per germline, CDR1 SGHRS and CDR2 YFSETQ. Here the CDR3 reads CASSLVPDQPQHF. In DNA, the CDR3 is TGCGCCAGCAGCTTGGTGCCAGATCAGCCCCAGCATTTT.